This TCR beta chain was captured in a study of early T cells in non-severe SARS-CoV-2 infection. Looking at the study overall: Chains were not paired, and sequencing was done on bulk RNA from unsorted whole blood.

This clonotype was observed many times. MiXCR, run by TCRdb on the 5' RACE reads, gives a single entry per CDR3 protein. The sample lists about 52,000 distinct CDR3 sequences; roughly 12% were seen once. There are 11 residues in the CDR3. Germline-derived CDR1 and CDR2 are DFQATT and SNEGSKA (reference sequence). The germline V and J ends were trimmed by 1 base and 7 bases, with 5 bases remaining between them. V usage is TRBV20-1 and J usage is TRBJ2-1, with no clear D. The sample taken for sequencing was whole blood. The receptor was isolated from an adult who was a healthcare worker with PCR-confirmed SARS-CoV-2 infection or an uninfected control (not recorded which). The CDR3 region has the DNA TGCAGTGCTAGAGGGGGAAATGAGCAGTTCTTC. It specifies CSARGGNEQFF.